The T cell receptor beta chain under discussion was sequenced for a study of graft-versus-host responses after intestinal transplantation (dated by TCRdb to about 2021). About the investigation overall: Recipients received multivisceral, liver-intestinal, or isolated intestinal transplants. Anti-thymocyte globulin induction was given to all recipients, followed by maintenance tacrolimus and steroids for approximately 3 years. Graft-versus-host and host-versus-graft alloreactive T cell clones were tracked in the graft, circulation and bone marrow after intestinal transplantation using bulk TCR-beta CDR3 sequencing. Alloreactive clones were identified by sequencing pre-transplant mixed lymphocyte reaction products and comparing these products with unstimulated pre-transplant donor and recipient T cells. The cohort enrolled fewer than 25 intestinal transplant recipients including one retransplant, and a few patients lacking pretransplant specimens were excluded. A peak of at least 4% donor T cells among recipient peripheral blood mononuclear cells was the definition used for donor T cell macrochimerism. Samples from three later patients were sequenced in-house on an Illumina MiSeq with MiXCR processing rather than by the commercial service. The study at large found these results: Conclusions were limited by the relatively low number and heterogeneity of intestinal transplant patients. High GvH to HvG T cell clonal ratios were observed in the allografts of patients with donor T cell macrochimerism. GvH clones were detected in recipient bone marrow, and some of these GvH clones were observed earlier in ileal mucosa or blood, consistent with an intestinal mucosal origin. Early after transplant, peak levels of circulating GvH clones were found to be associated with declines in HvG clones.

The time point label, as the study defines it: cells obtained before transplantation from donor or recipient. CD3+CD4+ and CD3+CD8+ populations were FACS-sorted from unstimulated pre-transplant donor and recipient cells taken from spleen or lymph nodes. V is clipped by 2 bases and J by 4 bases, and the sequence between their germline boundaries is 9 bases long. In the germline V gene, CDR1 corresponds to SGHTA and CDR2 to FQGNSA. From its cysteine to its phenylalanine, the CDR3 spans 13 amino acids. CDR3 DNA only is kept here, 39 bases in frame from base 1. The library was made by the immunoSEQ multiplex PCR assay. For most patients, genomic DNA was isolated using the Qiagen DNeasy Blood and Tissue Kit and was shipped frozen to Adaptive Biotechnologies for TCR sequencing. For most patients, high-throughput TCR-beta CDR3 sequencing of genomic DNA was performed by Adaptive Biotechnologies. The original pipeline was this. Adaptive's ImmunoSEQ software was the source of the TCR sequencing data for roughly 19 patients, while a few other patients were processed with MiXCR and VDJtools. CD4 versus CD8 sorting errors were corrected by removing sequences found in both subsets at a frequency ratio below 5:1. CDR3 nucleotide sequences shared by donor and recipient were removed because the origin of these sequences could not be assigned. At least 2-fold expansion over unstimulated cells and a minimum CFSE-low frequency of 0.002% (template counts) or 0.001% (read counts) were required for clones to be classified as alloreactive. Clones were considered mappable if detected in sequenced pre-transplant spleen, lymph node, or MLR CFSE-low populations of the donor or recipient. Cumulative frequency of alloreactive clones was calculated as a percentage of all sequences weighted by copy number. Imported from immuneACCESS, the table was reduced by TCRdb to in-frame sequences with V and J called. These copies leave out some clones; in studies compared against another copy, an unresolved V gene accounts for under half, and the cause of the remainder is not known. V and J calls and clone size come straight from that table; D and trimming were deduced from the DNA. The sample includes 45,000 to 60,000 clones, with around 90% observed a single time. About 2.6% of the sample is in the top ten clones.

Concerning this clone itself: It has no known antigen specificity. No much larger clonotype is one base removed from it; base qualities were not supplied.

Sequencing was performed on unstimulated CD4+ T cells sorted from spleen or lymph node cells, taken before transplant. The chain links TRBV7-2 with TRBJ2-7; tentative D gene TRBD2, with 5 bases matching. The receptor was isolated from a human donor who was the organ donor for an intestinal transplant. The CDR3 region has the sequence CASSLTSIYEQYF. The sequenced DNA: TGTGCCAGCAGCTTAACTAGTATATACGAGCAGTACTTC.